This passage covers 5 T cell receptor beta chains from one sample sequenced in a study of cytomegalovirus exposure and HLA in healthy donors. PCR employed 60 Vbeta and 13 Jbeta primers. Sequencing was performed with immunoSEQ multiplex PCR; in TCRdb, only in-frame clones are kept and a portion is missing. The sample contains approximately 150,000 clones, about three fifths of which appear only once. Sequenced input: PBMCs. The receptors originated from a woman younger than 45 in good health and CMV-seropositive.

This chain links TRBV6-6 with TRBJ1-2; TRBD1 might be the D (5 bases). This CDR3 comprises 15 residues. The germline gives CDR1 MNHNY, CDR2 SVGAGI (reference sequence). V was clipped by 2 bases and J by 1 base, with 11 bases between them. For the CDR3, the DNA is TGTGCCAGCAGTTACCCCTCACAGGTTAACTATGGCTACACCTTC. It yields the protein CASSYPSQVNYGYTF.

The V call is TRBV5-1, the J call TRBJ2-2, with 8 bases that match TRBD2. From germline, CDR1 is SGHRS and CDR2 YFSETQ. The CDR3 is 15 residues long. The junction had 6 bases not matched to a gene; V was cut back by 1 base and J by 7 bases. Written as DNA, the CDR3 is TGCGCCAGCAGCTTGTTCGGGGGGGCCGACGGGGAGCTGTTTTTT. As protein: CASSLFGGADGELFF. Supplemented by reference TRBV5-1 and TRBJ2-2, the full variable domain reads KAGVTQTPRYLIKTRGQQVTLSCSPISGHRSVSWYQQTPGQGLQFLFEYFSETQRNKGNFPGRFSGRQFSNSRSEMNVSTLELGDSALYLCASSLFGGADGELFFGEGSRLTVL.

The chain carries TRBV29-1 and TRBJ1-1, with a tentative D call TRBD1 (6 bases). Trimming removed 6 bases at V and 3 bases at J, with 14 bases between. In germline, CDR1 is SQVTM, CDR2 ANQGSEA. CDR3 length: 13 amino acids. The CDR3 DNA reads TGCAGCGTCGCAAAGGGGGGGGACACTGAAGCTTTCTTT. Its translation: CSVAKGGDTEAFF.

This sequence joins TRBV5-1 and TRBJ1-3; D not certain. Germline V gene data show CDR1 as SGHRS and CDR2 as YFSETQ. The CDR3 covers 15 residues. The V end was cut by 5 bases, the J end by 0 bases, with 12 bases between. For the CDR3, the DNA is TGCGCCAGCAGACTGGACTGGAGCTCTGGAAACACCATATATTTT. It specifies CASRLDWSSGNTIYF.

This clone has a handful of counts. The V call is TRBV4-1, the J call TRBJ1-5, with 11 bases identical to TRBD1. Germline V lookup: CDR1 MGHRA, CDR2 YSYEKL. The CDR3 loop spans 16 amino acids. The ends lost 2 bases at V and 5 bases at J; junction bases unmatched: 5. The CDR3 nucleotides are TGCGCCAGCAGCCAAAGCGGGACAGGGGGGCATCAGCCCCAGCATTTT. This encodes CASSQSGTGGHQPQHF.